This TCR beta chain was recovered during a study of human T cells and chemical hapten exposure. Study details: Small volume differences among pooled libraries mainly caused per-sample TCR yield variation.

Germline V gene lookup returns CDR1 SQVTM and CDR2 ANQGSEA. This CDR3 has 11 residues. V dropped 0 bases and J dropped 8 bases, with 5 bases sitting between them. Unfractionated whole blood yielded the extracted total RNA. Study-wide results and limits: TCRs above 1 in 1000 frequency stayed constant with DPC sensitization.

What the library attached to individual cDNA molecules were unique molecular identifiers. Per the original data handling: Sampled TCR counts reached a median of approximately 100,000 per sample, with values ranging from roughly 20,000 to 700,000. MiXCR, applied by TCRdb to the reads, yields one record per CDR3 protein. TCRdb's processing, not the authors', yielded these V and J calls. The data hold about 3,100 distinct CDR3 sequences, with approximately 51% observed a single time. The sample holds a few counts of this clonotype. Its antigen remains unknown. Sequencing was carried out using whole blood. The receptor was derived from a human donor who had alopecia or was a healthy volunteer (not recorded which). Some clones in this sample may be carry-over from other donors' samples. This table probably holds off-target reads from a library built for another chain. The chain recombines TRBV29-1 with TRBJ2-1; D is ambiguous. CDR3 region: CSVEDWDEQFF. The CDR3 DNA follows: TGCAGCGTTGAAGATTGGGATGAGCAGTTCTTC.